This T cell receptor beta chain originates from a study of shared clonotypes between healthy human individuals. Positive CCR7 selection of CD45RO-negative cells yielded the naive CD8 cells, and terminally differentiated effector memory CD45RA+ cells were excluded. In the original processing: Filtering of immunoSEQ junctional sequences could not match full-length read filtering. Data came from immunoSEQ multiplex PCR; TCRdb stores just in-frame clones and leaves some out. The DNA was the basis for D and trimming; V, J and clone size are from that table. The sample has about 1,800,000 clones, roughly 94% seen once. CDR1 is SQVTM and CDR2 is ANQGSEA in the germline V gene. V was shortened by 3 bases and J by 4 bases, with 10 bases between the two germline ends. The CDR3 has 13 residues.

The V gene is TRBV29-1, the J gene TRBJ1-5, with D possibly matching TRBD1 (5 bases). The origin of this receptor is a man between 18 and 29 years old in good health. Specimen: naive CD8+ T cells sorted from blood. CDR3 bases: TGCAGCGTTGAGGAGGGGCGGAATCAGCCCCAGCATTTT. Its protein product is CSVEEGRNQPQHF.